Presented here are 4 T cell receptor beta chains from one specimen sequenced in a study of identical twins. TCRdb independently ran MiXCR on the 5' RACE reads; one entry per CDR3 protein. The sample contains roughly 470,000 distinct CDR3 sequences, 13% to 15% of which appear only once. This sample also appeared in a second study, on yellow fever vaccine responses in identical twins.

Sequencing was performed on CD4+ T cells sorted from blood. The origin of the receptors is a woman aged 18 to 35 in good health.

Only a few counts were recorded for this clonotype. V usage is TRBV6-2 or TRBV6-3 and J usage is TRBJ2-7, with D possibly TRBD1 on 6 matching bases. This CDR3 is built from 16 residues. V was pared by 2 bases and J by 4 bases, with 18 bases between. Germline loops: CDR1 MNHEY, CDR2 SVGEGT. CDR3 in DNA: TGTGCCAGCAGTTACAACGACAGGAGTCCATCATACGAGCAGTACTTC. Its translation is CASSYNDRSPSYEQYF.

This clonotype came up many times. The chain joins TRBV12-3 or TRBV12-4 to TRBJ2-1, with 9 bases identical to TRBD2. This CDR3 contains 16 residues. Trimming cost V 7 bases and J 7 bases; bases outside gene matches: 14. For the CDR3, the DNA is TGTGCCAGCACCAAGCAAGCGGGACTAGCCGGGAATGAGCAGTTCTTC. It specifies CASTKQAGLAGNEQFF.

The gene calls are TRBV7-9 and TRBJ2-2, with 12 bases identical to TRBD2. Germline CDR1 reads SEHNR; CDR2 reads FQNEAQ (reference sequence). Trimming at V came to 3 bases and at J to 5 bases, leaving 7 bases not matched to a gene. This CDR3 contains 17 residues. CDR3 residues: CASSFPSGGAGTGELFF. CDR3 nucleotides: TGTGCCAGCAGCTTTCCTAGCGGGGGGGCTGGAACCGGGGAGCTGTTTTTT.

This clonotype was detected many times. One junction end disagrees with the germline gene, perhaps due to a read error. The chain couples TRBV2 to TRBJ2-2; 8 nucleotides match TRBD1. The germline gives CDR1 SNHLY, CDR2 FYNNEI. This CDR3 has 15 amino acids. The CDR3 DNA reads TGTGCCAGCAGGGAAGACAGGGGGAACACCGGGGAGCTGTTTTTT. Amino acids: CASREDRGNTGELFF.